This T cell receptor (beta chain) was captured in a study of cytomegalovirus exposure and HLA in healthy donors. CDR1 is SSHAT, CDR2 FNYEAQ, per germline (reference sequence). The CDR3 consists of 13 residues. To note about this clone: Compared with germline, one end of the junction differs, possibly owing to a read error.

The method was immunoSEQ multiplex PCR; TCRdb's version includes in-frame clones alone and lacks a portion of them. The top ten clones hold over 12% of a sample with 200,000 to 250,000 clones, around four fifths of them seen once. The sample comprised PBMCs. The V and J genes are TRBV7-7 and TRBJ2-7, with 9 bases that match TRBD2. The TCR originated in a woman aged 25-40 years in good health and CMV-seropositive. The DNA of the CDR3 is TGTGCTAGCAGCCGGGGACTAGCAGACGAGCAGTACTTC. This codes for CASSRGLADEQYF.